One and the same sample provided the 9 T cell receptor beta chains below, sequenced in a study of early T cells in non-severe SARS-CoV-2 infection. TCRdb reprocessed the 5' RACE reads with MiXCR, giving one entry per CDR3 protein. This table has 85,000 to 100,000 distinct CDR3 sequences, 8% to 13% appearing once. The sequenced sample was whole blood, obtained at baseline. Receptors were obtained from an adult who was a healthcare worker with PCR-confirmed SARS-CoV-2 infection or an uninfected control (not recorded which).

The V and J genes are TRBV6-5 and TRBJ2-1, with D possibly TRBD2 on 5 matching bases. In germline, CDR1 is MNHEY, CDR2 SVGAGI. The CDR3 runs 14 residues. Between the trimmed V and J ends, which lost 0 bases and 8 bases, there was a span of 11 bases. CDR3 bases: TGTGCCAGCAGTTACTCAGGACTGGGGTATGAGCAGTTCTTC. This sequence encodes CASSYSGLGYEQFF.

This clonotype was recorded a few times. The genes are TRBV10-3 and TRBJ1-1; D gene uncertain. Deletions cut 0 bases from V and 5 bases from J, with 7 bases between. The germline V gene has CDR1 ENHRY and CDR2 SYGVKD. The CDR3 consists of 13 residues. DNA for the CDR3: TGTGCCATCAGTGAGTCCGAGGGTACTGAAGCTTTCTTT. This encodes CAISESEGTEAFF.

The CDR3 nucleotides are TGTGCCAGCAGTTACGATTTTTTGAGATTAGCGGGATCTATGTCGCCCTACAATGAGCAGTTCTTC. Its translation: CASSYDFLRLAGSMSPYNEQFF. The J gene is TRBJ2-1, the V gene TRBV6-2 or TRBV6-3; TRBD2 aligns across 8 bases. The CDR3 covers 22 residues. The germline CDR1 and CDR2 sequences are MNHEY and SVGEGT. V was clipped by 2 bases and J by 2 bases; unmatched bases: 23.

The V and J genes are TRBV10-3 and TRBJ2-1, with 8 nucleotides matching TRBD2. V lost 5 bases, J lost 7 bases, and 7 bases stayed unmatched. From germline, CDR1 is ENHRY and CDR2 SYGVKD. The CDR3 has 14 amino acids. CDR3 bases: TGTGCCATCAGTCCGGCGGGAGGTGAGAATGAGCAGTTCTTC. Encoded protein: CAISPAGGENEQFF.

This clonotype was counted ten times or more. The rearrangement joins TRBV24-1 to TRBJ1-2; D gene ambiguous. CDR3 length: 13 amino acids. From germline, CDR1 is KGHDR and CDR2 SFDVKD. With 4 bases removed from V and 2 bases from J, the gap between germline ends came to 7 bases. The CDR3 protein is CATSEGQNYGYTF. CDR3 nucleotides: TGTGCCACCAGTGAAGGTCAGAACTATGGCTACACCTTC.

This clonotype was counted many times. V and J are TRBV7-2 and TRBJ1-2; 9 nucleotides match TRBD1. CDR1 is SGHTA, CDR2 FQGNSA, per germline. J was trimmed by 4 bases and V by 1 base; bases with no gene match: 4. This CDR3 is built from 15 residues. This CDR3 is CASSLDGTGFYGYTF. The DNA of the CDR3 is TGTGCCAGCAGCTTAGATGGGACAGGGTTCTATGGCTACACCTTC.

This clonotype was seen ten or more times. V gene TRBV3-1 combines with J gene TRBJ1-6; D not resolved. The V end lost 0 bases, the J end lost 11 bases, and 11 bases lay between the germline ends. The CDR3 has 14 residues. The germline CDR1 and CDR2 sequences are LGHDT and YNNKEL (reference sequence). This CDR3 is CASSQDWGETPLHF. In DNA form, the CDR3 reads TGTGCCAGCAGCCAAGATTGGGGAGAAACACCCCTCCACTTT. Looking up the rest from reference TRBV3-1 and TRBJ1-6 gives the full variable domain: DTAVSQTPKYLVTQMGNDKSIKCEQNLGHDTMYWYKQDSKKFLKIMFSYNNKELIINETVPNRFSPKSPDKAHLNLHINSLELGDSAVYFCASSQDWGETPLHFGNGTRLTVT.

The chain joins TRBV2 to TRBJ2-7; D perhaps matches TRBD1 (6 bases). V gave up 6 bases and J gave up 6 bases, with 12 bases separating them. The CDR3 has 12 residues. Germline values: CDR1 SNHLY, CDR2 FYNNEI. The CDR3 sequence: CASSTGSSEQYF. As DNA, the CDR3 is TGTGCCAGCAGCACAGGGAGTTCCGAGCAGTACTTC.

As DNA, the CDR3 is TGCAGCGTATCCACAGGGGTAGGGGAGACCCAGTACTTC. Its protein is CSVSTGVGETQYF. The J gene is TRBJ2-5, the V gene TRBV29-1, with 7 positions matching TRBD1. V shed 6 bases, J shed 5 bases, and the junction held 9 bases outside the gene matches. CDR1 is SQVTM, CDR2 ANQGSEA, per germline. The CDR3 extends over 13 amino acids.